These 3 T cell receptor beta chains originate from one sample sequenced in a study of T cells in localized non-small cell lung cancer. Sequencing was performed with immunoSEQ multiplex PCR; in TCRdb, only in-frame clones are kept and a portion is missing. The profile shows almost 40,000 clones, roughly 77% of them singletons. The sample consisted of PBMCs, taken before any cancer treatment. The source of these receptors is a woman aged 35 to 69 with stage II squamous cell lung carcinoma.

This chain links TRBV5-6 with TRBJ2-7; D possibly corresponds to TRBD2 (6 bases). This CDR3 has 16 amino acids. CDR1 SGHDT and CDR2 YYEEEE come from the germline V gene. The V gene lost 4 bases and the J gene lost 7 bases, with 24 bases spanning the gap. The CDR3 region has the DNA TGTGCCAGCAGCAACTGGGTGGGTACGGGACGGGGGGAGCAGTACTTC. Amino acids: CASSNWVGTGRGEQYF.

The V gene is TRBV7-9, the J gene TRBJ1-2; no definite D call. Germline loops: CDR1 SEHNR, CDR2 FQNEAQ (reference sequence). The CDR3 consists of 14 residues. V was trimmed by 11 bases and J by 4 bases, leaving 20 bases between them. CDR3 in amino acids: CAGSDRGGFYGYTF. The CDR3 bases are TGTGCCGGGTCGGATCGCGGCGGATTCTATGGCTACACCTTC.

V usage is TRBV5-1 and J usage is TRBJ2-2; TRBD1 matches at 7 bases. V shed 6 bases, J shed 6 bases, and the junction held 5 bases outside the gene matches. Germline CDR1 SGHRS, CDR2 YFSETQ. The CDR3 sequence is 13 residues long. The CDR3 DNA follows: TGCGCCAGCACTGGGCAGGGGGCCGGGGAGCTGTTTTTT. Its protein is CASTGQGAGELFF. The full variable domain, in which reference TRBV5-1 and TRBJ2-2 provide the parts outside the CDR3, is KAGVTQTPRYLIKTRGQQVTLSCSPISGHRSVSWYQQTPGQGLQFLFEYFSETQRNKGNFPGRFSGRQFSNSRSEMNVSTLELGDSALYLCASTGQGAGELFFGEGSRLTVL.